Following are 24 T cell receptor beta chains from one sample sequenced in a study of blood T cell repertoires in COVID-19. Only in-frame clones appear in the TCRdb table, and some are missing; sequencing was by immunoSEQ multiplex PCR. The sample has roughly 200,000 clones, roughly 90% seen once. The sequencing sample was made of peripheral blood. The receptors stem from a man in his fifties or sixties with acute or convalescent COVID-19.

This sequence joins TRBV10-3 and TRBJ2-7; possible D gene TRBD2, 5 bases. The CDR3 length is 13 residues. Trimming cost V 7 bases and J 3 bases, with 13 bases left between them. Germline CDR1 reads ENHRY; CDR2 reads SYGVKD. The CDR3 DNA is TGTGCCATCACCCGTGCAGCGGACTACGAGCAGTACTTC. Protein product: CAITRAADYEQYF.

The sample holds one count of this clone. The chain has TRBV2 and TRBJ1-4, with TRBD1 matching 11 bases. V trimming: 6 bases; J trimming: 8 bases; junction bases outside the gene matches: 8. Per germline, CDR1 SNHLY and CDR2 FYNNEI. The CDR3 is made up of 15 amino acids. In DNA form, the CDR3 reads TGTGCCAGCAGAGAGACCGGGACAGGGGGAGAAAAACTGTTTTTT. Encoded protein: CASRETGTGGEKLFF.

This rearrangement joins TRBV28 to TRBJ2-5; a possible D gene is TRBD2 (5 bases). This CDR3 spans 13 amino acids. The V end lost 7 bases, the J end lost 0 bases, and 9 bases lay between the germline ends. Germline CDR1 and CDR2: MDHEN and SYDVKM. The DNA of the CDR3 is TGTGCCAGCAACCCGACTAACCAAGAGACCCAGTACTTC. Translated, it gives CASNPTNQETQYF.

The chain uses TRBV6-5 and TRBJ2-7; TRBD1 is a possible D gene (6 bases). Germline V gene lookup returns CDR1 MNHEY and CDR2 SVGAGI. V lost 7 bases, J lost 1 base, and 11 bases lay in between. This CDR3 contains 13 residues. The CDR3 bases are TGTGCCAGCACCCCCCAGGGGTCCTACGAGCAGTACTTC. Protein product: CASTPQGSYEQYF.

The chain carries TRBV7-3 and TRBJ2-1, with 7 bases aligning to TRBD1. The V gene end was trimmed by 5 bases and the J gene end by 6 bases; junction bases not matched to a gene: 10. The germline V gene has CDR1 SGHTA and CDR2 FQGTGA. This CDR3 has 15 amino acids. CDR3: CASSGPGQYTNEQFF. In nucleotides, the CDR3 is TGTGCCAGCAGCGGACCGGGACAGTATACCAATGAGCAGTTCTTC. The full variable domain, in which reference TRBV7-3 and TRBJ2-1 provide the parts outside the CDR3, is GAGVSQTPSNKVTEKGKYVELRCDPISGHTALYWYRQSLGQGPEFLIYFQGTGAADDSGLPNDRFFAVRPEGSVSTLKIQRTERGDSAVYLCASSGPGQYTNEQFFGPGTRLTVL.

The CDR3 reads CASSLRTAGNTIYF. In DNA form, the CDR3 reads TGTGCCAGCAGCTTACGGACAGCCGGAAACACCATATATTTT. V gene TRBV7-2 combines with J gene TRBJ1-3, with D possibly being TRBD1 (6 bases). Trimming left V 2 bases short and J 4 bases short, with 9 bases between. The germline gives CDR1 SGHTA, CDR2 FQGNSA. The CDR3 covers 14 residues.

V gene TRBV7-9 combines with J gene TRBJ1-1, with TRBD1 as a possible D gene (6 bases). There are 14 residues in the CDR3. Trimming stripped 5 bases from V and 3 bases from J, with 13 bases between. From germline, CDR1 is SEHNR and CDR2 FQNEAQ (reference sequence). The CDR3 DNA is TGTGCCAGCAGCCTCTTGGACAGATACACTGAAGCTTTCTTT. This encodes CASSLLDRYTEAFF.

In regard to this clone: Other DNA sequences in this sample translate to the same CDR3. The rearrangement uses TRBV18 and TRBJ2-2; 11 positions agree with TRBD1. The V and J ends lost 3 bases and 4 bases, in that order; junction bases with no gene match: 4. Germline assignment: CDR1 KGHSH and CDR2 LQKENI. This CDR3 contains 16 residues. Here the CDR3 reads CASSPSGQGGTGELFF. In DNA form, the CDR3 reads TGTGCCAGCTCACCGTCGGGACAGGGGGGCACCGGGGAGCTGTTTTTT.

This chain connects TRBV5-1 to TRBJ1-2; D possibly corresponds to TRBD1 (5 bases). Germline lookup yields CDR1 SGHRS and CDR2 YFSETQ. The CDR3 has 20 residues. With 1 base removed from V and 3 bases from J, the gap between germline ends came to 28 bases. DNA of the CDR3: TGCGCCAGCAGCTTGCCCGAATCGGGGGTCACGAGGGTGGAGGACTATGGCTACACCTTC. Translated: CASSLPESGVTRVEDYGYTF.

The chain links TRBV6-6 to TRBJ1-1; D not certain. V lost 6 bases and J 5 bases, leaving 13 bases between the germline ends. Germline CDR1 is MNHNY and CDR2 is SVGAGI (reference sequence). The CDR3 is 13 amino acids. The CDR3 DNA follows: TGTGCCAGCAGCCAATCACAGACGACTGAAGCTTTCTTT. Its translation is CASSQSQTTEAFF.

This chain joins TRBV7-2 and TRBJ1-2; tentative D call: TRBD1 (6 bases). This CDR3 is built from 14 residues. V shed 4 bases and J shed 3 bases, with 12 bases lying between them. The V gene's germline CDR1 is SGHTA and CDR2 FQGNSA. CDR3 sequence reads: CASSWNREHYGYTF. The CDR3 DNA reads TGTGCCAGCAGCTGGAACAGGGAACACTATGGCTACACCTTC.

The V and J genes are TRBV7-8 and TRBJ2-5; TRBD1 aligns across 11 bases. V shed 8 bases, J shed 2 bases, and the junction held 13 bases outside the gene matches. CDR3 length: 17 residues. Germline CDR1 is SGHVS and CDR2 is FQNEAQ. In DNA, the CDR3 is TGTGCCAGCCGCCGGGACAGGGGGAGCCATTTACAAGAGACCCAGTACTTC. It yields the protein CASRRDRGSHLQETQYF.

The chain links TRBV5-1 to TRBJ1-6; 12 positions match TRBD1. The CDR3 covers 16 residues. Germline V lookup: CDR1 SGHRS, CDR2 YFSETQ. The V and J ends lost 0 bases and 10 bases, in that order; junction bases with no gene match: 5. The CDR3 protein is CASSLAGTGGKSPLHF. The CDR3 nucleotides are TGCGCCAGCAGCTTGGCGGGGACAGGGGGCAAGTCACCCCTCCACTTT.

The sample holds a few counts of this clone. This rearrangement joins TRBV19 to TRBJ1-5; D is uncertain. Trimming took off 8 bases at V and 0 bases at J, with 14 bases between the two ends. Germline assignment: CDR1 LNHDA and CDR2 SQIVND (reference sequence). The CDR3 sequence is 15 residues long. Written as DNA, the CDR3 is TGTGCCAGTGCCGACGGTCACTATAGCAATCAGCCCCAGCATTTT. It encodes CASADGHYSNQPQHF. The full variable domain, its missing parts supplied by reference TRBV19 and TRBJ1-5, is DGGITQSPKYLFRKEGQNVTLSCEQNLNHDAMYWYRQDPGQGLRLIYYSQIVNDFQKGDIAEGYSVSREKKESFPLTVTSAQKNPTAFYLCASADGHYSNQPQHFGDGTRLSIL.

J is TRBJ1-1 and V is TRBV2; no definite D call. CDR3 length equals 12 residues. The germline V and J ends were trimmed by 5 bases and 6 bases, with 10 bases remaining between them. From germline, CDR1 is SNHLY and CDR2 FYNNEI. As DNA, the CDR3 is TGTGCCAGCAGTATGAGGATGGCTGAAGCTTTCTTT. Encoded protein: CASSMRMAEAFF.

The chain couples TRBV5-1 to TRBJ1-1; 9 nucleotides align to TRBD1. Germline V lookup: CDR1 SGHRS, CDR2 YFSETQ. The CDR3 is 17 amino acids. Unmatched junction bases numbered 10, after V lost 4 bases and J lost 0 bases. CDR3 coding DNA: TGCGCCAGCAGCCCGGGGACAGGGCCAAAATTGAACACTGAAGCTTTCTTT. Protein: CASSPGTGPKLNTEAFF.

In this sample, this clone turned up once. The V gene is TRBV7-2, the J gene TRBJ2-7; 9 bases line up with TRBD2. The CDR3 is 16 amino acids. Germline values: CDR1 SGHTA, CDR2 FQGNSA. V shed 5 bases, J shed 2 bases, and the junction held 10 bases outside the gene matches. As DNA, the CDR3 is TGTGCCAGCAGCCCCCTTGTAGCGGGAGCTACCTACGAGCAGTACTTC. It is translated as CASSPLVAGATYEQYF.

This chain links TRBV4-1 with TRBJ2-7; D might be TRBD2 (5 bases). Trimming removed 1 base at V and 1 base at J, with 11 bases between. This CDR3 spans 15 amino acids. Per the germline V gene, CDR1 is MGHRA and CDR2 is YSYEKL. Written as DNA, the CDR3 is TGCGCCAGCAGCCAAGGTTCTAGCTCTTCCTACGAGCAGTACTTC. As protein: CASSQGSSSSYEQYF.

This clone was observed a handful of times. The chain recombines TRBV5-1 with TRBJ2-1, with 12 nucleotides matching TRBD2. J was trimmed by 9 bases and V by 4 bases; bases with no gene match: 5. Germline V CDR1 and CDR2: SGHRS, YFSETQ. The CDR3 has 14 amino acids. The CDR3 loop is CASSMTSGSFEQFF. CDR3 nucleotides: TGCGCCAGCAGCATGACTAGCGGGAGTTTTGAGCAGTTCTTC.

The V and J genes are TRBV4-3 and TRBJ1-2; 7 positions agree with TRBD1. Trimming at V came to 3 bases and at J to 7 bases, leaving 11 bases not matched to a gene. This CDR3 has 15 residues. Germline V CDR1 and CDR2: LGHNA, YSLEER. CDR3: CASSQIQGRRSGYTF. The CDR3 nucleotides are TGCGCCAGCAGCCAGATACAGGGGAGGAGGAGTGGCTACACCTTC.

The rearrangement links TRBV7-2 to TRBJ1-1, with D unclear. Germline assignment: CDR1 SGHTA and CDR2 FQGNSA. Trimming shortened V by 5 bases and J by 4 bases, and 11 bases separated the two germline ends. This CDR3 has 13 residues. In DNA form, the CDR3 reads TGTGCCAGCAGCCCAACGGCGGGCACTGAAGCTTTCTTT. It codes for CASSPTAGTEAFF.

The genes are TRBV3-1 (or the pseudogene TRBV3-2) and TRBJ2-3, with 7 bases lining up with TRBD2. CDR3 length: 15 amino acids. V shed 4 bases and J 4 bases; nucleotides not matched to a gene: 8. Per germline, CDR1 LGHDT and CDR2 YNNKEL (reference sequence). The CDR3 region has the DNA TGTGCCAGCAGCCCCGGACTAGATTCGGCAGATACGCAGTATTTT. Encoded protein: CASSPGLDSADTQYF.

In DNA, the CDR3 is TGTGCCAGCAGCCAGTTGCGGAGCTCTGGAAACACCATATATTTT. It codes for CASSQLRSSGNTIYF. The V gene is TRBV3-1 (or the pseudogene TRBV3-2), the J gene TRBJ1-3; D is undetermined. V lost 3 bases and J lost 0, with 9 bases in between. Looked up from germline, CDR1 is LGHDT and CDR2 is YNNKEL (reference sequence). The CDR3 runs to 15 residues.

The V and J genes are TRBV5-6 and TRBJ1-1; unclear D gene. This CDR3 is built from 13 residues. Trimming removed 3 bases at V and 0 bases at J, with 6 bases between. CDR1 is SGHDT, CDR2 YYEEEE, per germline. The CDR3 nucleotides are TGTGCCAGCAGCTCAACACTGAACACTGAAGCTTTCTTT. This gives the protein CASSSTLNTEAFF.